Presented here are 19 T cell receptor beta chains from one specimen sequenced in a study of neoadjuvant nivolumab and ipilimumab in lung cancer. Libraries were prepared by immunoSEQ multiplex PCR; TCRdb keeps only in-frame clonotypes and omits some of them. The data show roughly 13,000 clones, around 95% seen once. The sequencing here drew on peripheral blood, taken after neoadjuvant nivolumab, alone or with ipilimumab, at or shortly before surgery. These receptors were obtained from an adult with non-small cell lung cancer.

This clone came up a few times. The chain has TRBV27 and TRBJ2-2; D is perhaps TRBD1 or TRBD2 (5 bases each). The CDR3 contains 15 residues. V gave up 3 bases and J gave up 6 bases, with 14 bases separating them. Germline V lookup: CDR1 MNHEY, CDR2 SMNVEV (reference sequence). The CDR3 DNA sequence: TGTGCCAGCAGTTTGGGGGTCCGTTCGCCCGGGGAGCTGTTTTTT. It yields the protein CASSLGVRSPGELFF.

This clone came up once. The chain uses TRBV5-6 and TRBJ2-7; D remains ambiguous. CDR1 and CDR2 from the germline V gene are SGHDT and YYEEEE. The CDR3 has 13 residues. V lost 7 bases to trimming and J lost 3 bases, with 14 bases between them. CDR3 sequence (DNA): TGTGCCAGCTCGTGGGTCTCCGGCTACGAGCAGTACTTC. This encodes CASSWVSGYEQYF.

CDR3 loop: CASSPTGANTDTQYF. The CDR3 DNA reads TGCGCCAGCAGCCCGACAGGGGCGAACACAGATACGCAGTATTTT. The V call is TRBV5-1, the J call TRBJ2-3; 8 nucleotides agree with TRBD1. V gave up 4 bases and J gave up 2 bases; unmatched junction bases: 6. Looked up from germline, CDR1 is SGHRS and CDR2 is YFSETQ. The CDR3 has 15 amino acids.

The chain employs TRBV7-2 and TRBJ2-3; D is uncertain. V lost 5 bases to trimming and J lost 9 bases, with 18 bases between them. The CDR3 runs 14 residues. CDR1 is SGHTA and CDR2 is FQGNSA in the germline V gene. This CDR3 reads CASSVSPGLETQYF. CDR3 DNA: TGTGCCAGCAGCGTCTCACCGGGCCTTGAAACGCAGTATTTT.

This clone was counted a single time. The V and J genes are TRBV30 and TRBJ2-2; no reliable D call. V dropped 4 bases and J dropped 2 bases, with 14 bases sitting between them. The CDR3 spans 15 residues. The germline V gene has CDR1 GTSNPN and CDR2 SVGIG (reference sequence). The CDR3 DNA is TGTGCCTGGACCACCCCAGGCTTTAACACCGGGGAGCTGTTTTTT. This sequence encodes CAWTTPGFNTGELFF. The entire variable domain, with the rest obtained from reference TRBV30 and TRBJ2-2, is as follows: SQTIHQWPATLVQPVGSPLSLECTVEGTSNPNLYWYRQAAGRGLQLLFYSVGIGQISSEVPQNLSASRPQDRQFILSSKKLLLSDSGFYLCAWTTPGFNTGELFFGEGSRLTVL.

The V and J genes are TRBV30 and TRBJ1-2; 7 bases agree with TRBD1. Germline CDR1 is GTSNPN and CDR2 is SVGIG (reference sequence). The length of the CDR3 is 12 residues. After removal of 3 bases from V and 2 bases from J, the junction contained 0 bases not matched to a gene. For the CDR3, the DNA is TGTGCCTGGAGGACAGGGAACTATGGCTACACCTTC. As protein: CAWRTGNYGYTF. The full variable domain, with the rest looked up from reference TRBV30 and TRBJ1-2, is SQTIHQWPATLVQPVGSPLSLECTVEGTSNPNLYWYRQAAGRGLQLLFYSVGIGQISSEVPQNLSASRPQDRQFILSSKKLLLSDSGFYLCAWRTGNYGYTFGSGTRLTVV.

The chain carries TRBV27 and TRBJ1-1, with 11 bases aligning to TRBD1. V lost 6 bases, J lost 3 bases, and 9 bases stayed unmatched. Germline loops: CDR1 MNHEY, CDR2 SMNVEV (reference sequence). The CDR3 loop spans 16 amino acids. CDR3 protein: CASSVAPGQGDTEAFF. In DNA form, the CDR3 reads TGTGCCAGCAGCGTAGCGCCGGGACAGGGGGACACTGAAGCTTTCTTT.

The CDR3 DNA follows: TGTGCCAGCAGCCAAGATTACAGGGGGCCTGGAAACACCATATATTTT. Its translation is CASSQDYRGPGNTIYF. The rearrangement links TRBV4-2 to TRBJ1-3; 9 nucleotides line up with TRBD1. V shed 0 bases, J shed 2 bases, and the junction held 2 bases outside the gene matches. CDR1 and CDR2 (germline): LGHNA, YNFKEQ. The CDR3 extends over 16 amino acids.

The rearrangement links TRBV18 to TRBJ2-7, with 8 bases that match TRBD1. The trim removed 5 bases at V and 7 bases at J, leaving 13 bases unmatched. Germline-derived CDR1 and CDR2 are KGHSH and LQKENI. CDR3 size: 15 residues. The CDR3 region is CASSGGTGAELEQYF. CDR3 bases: TGTGCCAGCTCAGGCGGGACAGGCGCAGAGCTTGAGCAGTACTTC.

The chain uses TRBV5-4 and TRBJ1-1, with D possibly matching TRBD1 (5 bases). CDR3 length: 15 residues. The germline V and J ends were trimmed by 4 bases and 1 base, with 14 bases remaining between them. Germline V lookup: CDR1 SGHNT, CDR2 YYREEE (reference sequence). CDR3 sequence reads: CASSIDGTANTEAFF. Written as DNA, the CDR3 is TGTGCCAGCAGCATAGATGGGACGGCGAACACTGAAGCTTTCTTT. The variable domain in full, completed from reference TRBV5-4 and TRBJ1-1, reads ETGVTQSPTHLIKTRGQQVTLRCSSQSGHNTVSWYQQALGQGPQFIFQYYREEENGRGNFPPRFSGLQFPNYSSELNVNALELDDSALYLCASSIDGTANTEAFFGQGTRLTVV.

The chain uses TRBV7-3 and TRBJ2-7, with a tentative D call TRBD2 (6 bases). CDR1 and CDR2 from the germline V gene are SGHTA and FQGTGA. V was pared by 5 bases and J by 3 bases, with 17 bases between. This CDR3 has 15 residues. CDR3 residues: CASSRASSAGYEQYF. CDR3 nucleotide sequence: TGTGCCAGCAGCCGCGCCTCTAGCGCTGGCTACGAGCAGTACTTC.

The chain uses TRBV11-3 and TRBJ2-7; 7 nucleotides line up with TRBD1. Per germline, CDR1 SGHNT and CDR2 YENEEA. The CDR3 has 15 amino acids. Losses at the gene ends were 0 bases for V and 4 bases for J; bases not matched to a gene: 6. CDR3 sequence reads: CASSLEGGLGYEQYF. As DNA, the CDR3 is TGTGCCAGCAGCTTAGAAGGGGGCCTAGGGTACGAGCAGTACTTC.

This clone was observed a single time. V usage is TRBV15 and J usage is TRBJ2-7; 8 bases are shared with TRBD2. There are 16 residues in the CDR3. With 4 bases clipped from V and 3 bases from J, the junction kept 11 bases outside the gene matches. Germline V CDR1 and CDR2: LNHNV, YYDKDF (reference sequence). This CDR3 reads CATSKASGTRDYEQYF. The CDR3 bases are TGTGCCACCAGCAAAGCCTCCGGGACTAGGGACTACGAGCAGTACTTC. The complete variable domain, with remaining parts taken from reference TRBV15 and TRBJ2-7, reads DAMVIQNPRYQVTQFGKPVTLSCSQTLNHNVMYWYQQKSSQAPKLLFHYYDKDFNNEADTPDNFQSRRPNTSFCFLDIRSPGLGDTAMYLCATSKASGTRDYEQYFGPGTRLTVT.

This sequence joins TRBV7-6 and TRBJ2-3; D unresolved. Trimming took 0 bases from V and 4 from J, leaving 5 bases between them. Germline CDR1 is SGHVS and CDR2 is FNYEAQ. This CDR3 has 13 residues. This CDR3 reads CASSLAVADTQYF. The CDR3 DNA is TGTGCCAGCAGCTTAGCCGTGGCAGATACGCAGTATTTT.

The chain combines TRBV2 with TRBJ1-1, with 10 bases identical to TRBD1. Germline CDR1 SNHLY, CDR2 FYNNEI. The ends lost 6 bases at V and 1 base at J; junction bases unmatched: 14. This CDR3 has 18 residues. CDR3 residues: CASREKPGQGRRNTEAFF. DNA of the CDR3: TGTGCCAGCAGAGAAAAGCCGGGACAGGGGCGGAGGAACACTGAAGCTTTCTTT.

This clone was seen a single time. For the CDR3, the DNA is TGCGCCAGCAGCGACCTCGGGACAGGGAATAGCAATCAGCCCCAGCATTTT. Translation: CASSDLGTGNSNQPQHF. The rearrangement joins TRBV10-2 to TRBJ1-5; 9 bases are shared with TRBD1. The V gene end was trimmed by 6 bases and the J gene end by 0 bases; junction bases not matched to a gene: 9. Germline-derived CDR1 and CDR2 are WSHSY and SAAADI. The CDR3 extends over 17 amino acids.

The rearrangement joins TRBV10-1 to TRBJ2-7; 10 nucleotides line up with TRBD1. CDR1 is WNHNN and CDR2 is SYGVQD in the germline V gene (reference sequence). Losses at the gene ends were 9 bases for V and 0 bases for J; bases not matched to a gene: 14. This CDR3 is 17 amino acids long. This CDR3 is CASHGTGVRRSSYEQYF. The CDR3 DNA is TGCGCCAGTCACGGGACAGGGGTCAGAAGGAGCTCCTACGAGCAGTACTTC.

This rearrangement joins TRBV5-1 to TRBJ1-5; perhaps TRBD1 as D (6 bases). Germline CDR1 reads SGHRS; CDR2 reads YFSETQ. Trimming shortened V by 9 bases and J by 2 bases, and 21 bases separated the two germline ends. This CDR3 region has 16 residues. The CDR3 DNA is TGCGCCACCAAACCAGGTGGGGGCGGAGGCAATCAGCCCCAGCATTTT. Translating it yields CATKPGGGGGNQPQHF.

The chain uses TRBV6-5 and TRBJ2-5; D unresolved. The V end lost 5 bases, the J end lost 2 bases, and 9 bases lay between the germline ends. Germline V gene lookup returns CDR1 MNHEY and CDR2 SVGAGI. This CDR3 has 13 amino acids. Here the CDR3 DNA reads TGTGCCAGCAGTCGCCGTGAACAAGAGACCCAGTACTTC. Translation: CASSRREQETQYF.